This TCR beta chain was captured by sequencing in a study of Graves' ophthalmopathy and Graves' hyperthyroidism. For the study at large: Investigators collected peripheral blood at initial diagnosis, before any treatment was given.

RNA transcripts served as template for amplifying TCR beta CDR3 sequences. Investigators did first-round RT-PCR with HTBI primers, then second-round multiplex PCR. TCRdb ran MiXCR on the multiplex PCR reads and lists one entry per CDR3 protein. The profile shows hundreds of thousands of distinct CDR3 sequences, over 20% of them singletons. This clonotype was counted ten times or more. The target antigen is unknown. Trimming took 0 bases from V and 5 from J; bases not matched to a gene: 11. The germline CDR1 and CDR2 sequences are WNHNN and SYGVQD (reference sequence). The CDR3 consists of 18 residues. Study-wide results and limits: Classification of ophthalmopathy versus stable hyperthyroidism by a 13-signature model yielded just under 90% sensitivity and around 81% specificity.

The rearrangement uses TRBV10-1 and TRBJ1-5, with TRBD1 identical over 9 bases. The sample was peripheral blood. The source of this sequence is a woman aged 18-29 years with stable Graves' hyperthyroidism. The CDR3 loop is CASSESTGDREGDQPQHF. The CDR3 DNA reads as TGCGCCAGCAGTGAGTCGACGGGGGACAGGGAGGGAGATCAGCCCCAGCATTTT.